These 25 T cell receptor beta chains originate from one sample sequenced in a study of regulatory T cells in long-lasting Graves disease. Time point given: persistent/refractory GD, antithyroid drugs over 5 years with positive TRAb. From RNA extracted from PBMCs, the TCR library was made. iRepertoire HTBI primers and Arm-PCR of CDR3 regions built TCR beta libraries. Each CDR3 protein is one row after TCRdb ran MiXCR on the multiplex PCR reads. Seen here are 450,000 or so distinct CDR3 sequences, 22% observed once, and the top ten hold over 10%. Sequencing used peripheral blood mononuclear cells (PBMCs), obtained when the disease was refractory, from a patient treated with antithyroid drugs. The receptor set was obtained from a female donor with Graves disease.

Here the CDR3 DNA reads TGTGCCAGCAGCTTGTGGAGTAGCGGGGTTAGCACAGATACGCAGTATTTT. Its translation is CASSLWSSGVSTDTQYF. The gene calls are TRBV5-5 and TRBJ2-3, with 8 bases aligning to TRBD2. This CDR3 contains 17 residues. Looked up from germline, CDR1 is SGHKS and CDR2 is YYEKEE (reference sequence). The V and J ends lost 1 base and 0 bases, in that order; junction bases with no gene match: 7.

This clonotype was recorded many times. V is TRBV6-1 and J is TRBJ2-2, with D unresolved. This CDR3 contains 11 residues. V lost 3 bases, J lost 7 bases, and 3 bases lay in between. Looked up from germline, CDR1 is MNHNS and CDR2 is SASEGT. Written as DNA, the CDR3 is TGTGCCAGCAGTGACGGCGGGGAGCTGTTTTTT. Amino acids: CASSDGGELFF.

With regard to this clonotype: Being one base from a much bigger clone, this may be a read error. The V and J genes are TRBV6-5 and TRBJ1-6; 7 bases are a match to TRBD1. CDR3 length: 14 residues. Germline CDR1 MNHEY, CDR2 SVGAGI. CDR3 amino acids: CAGRSGTAYSPLHF. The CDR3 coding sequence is TGTGCCGGCAGATCCGGGACAGCCTATTCACCCCTCCACTTT.

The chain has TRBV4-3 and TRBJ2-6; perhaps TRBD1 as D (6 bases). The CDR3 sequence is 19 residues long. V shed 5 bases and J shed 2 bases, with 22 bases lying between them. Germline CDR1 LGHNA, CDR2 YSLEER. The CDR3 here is CASSFSAGRGLAGANVLTF. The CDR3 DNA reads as TGCGCCAGCAGCTTCTCTGCGGGCAGGGGCTTGGCTGGGGCCAACGTCCTGACTTTC.

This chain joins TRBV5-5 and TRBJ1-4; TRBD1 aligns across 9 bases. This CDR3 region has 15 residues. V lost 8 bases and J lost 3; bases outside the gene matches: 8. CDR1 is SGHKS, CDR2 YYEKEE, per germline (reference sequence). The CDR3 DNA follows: TGTGCCAGTGGGGACAGGGCGGGACCTAATGAAAAACTGTTTTTT. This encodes CASGDRAGPNEKLFF.

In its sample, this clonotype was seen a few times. CDR3 nucleotide sequence: TGCAGTGCTAGTGCCGGCGAGACCCAGTACTTC. Amino acids: CSASAGETQYF. This chain uses TRBV20-1 with TRBJ2-5; the D is unclear. Germline V gene lookup returns CDR1 DFQATT and CDR2 SNEGSKA (reference sequence). Trimming removed 3 bases from V and 5 bases from J, with 7 bases in between. This CDR3 region has 11 residues.

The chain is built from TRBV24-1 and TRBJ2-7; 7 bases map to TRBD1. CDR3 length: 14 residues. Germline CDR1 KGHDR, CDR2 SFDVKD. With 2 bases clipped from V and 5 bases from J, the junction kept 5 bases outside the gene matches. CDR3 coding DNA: TGTGCCACCAGTGATTCCCGGGACAGAGACGAGCAGTACTTC. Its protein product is CATSDSRDRDEQYF.

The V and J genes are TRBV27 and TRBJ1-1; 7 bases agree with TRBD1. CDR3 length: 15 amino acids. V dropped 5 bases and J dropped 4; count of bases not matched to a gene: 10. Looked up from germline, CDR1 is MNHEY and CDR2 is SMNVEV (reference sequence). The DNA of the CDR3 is TGTGCCAGCAGTGCTAACAGGGGACGAGGCACTGAAGCTTTCTTT. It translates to CASSANRGRGTEAFF.

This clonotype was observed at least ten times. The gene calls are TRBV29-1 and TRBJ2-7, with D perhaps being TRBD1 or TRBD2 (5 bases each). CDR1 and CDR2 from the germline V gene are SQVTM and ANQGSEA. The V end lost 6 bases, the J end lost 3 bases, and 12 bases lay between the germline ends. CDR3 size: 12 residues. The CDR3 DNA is TGCAGCGTCCGGGACCCCGGCTACGAGCAGTACTTC. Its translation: CSVRDPGYEQYF.

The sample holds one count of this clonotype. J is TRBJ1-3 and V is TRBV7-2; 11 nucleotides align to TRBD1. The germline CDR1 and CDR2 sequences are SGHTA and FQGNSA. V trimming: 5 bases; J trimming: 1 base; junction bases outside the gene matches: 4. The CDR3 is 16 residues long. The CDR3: CTSSGRDRGSGNTIYF. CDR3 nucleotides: TGTACCAGCAGCGGAAGGGACAGGGGGTCTGGAAACACCATATATTTT. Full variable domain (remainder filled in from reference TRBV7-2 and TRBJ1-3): GAGVSQSPSNKVTEKGKDVELRCDPISGHTALYWYRQSLGQGLEFLIYFQGNSAPDKSGLPSDRFSAERTGGSVSTLTIQRTQQEDSAVYLCTSSGRDRGSGNTIYFGEGSWLTVV.

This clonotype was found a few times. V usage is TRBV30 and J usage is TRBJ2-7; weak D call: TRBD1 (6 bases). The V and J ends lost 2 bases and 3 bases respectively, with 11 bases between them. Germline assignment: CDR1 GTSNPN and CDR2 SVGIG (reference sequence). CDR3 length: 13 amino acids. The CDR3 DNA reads TGTGCCTGGAGTCCTGGGACATTCTACGAGCAGTACTTC. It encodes CAWSPGTFYEQYF.

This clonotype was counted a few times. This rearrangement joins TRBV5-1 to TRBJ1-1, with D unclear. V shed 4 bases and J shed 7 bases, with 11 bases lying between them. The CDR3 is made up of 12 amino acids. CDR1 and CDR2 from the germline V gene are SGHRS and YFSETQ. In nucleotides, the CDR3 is TGCGCCAGCAGCCCCCCGGGTCATGAAGCTTTCTTT. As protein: CASSPPGHEAFF.

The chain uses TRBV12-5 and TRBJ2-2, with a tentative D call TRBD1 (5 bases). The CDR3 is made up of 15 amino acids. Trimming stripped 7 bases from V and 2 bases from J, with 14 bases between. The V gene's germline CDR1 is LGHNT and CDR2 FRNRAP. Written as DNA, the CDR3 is TGTGCTAGTGCCACGGGTCAGGGAAACACCGGGGAGCTGTTTTTT. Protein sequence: CASATGQGNTGELFF. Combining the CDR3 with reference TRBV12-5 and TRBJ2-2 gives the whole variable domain DARVTQTPRHKVTEMGQEVTMRCQPILGHNTVFWYRQTMMQGLELLAYFRNRAPLDDSGMPKDRFSAEMPDATLATLKIQPSEPRDSAVYFCASATGQGNTGELFFGEGSRLTVL.

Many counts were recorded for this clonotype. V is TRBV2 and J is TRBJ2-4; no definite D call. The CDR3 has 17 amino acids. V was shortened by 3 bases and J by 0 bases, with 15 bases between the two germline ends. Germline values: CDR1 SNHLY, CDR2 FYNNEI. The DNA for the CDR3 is TGTGCCAGCAGTGAGAAGGCAGCCAGAGTAGCCAAAAACATTCAGTACTTC. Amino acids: CASSEKAARVAKNIQYF.

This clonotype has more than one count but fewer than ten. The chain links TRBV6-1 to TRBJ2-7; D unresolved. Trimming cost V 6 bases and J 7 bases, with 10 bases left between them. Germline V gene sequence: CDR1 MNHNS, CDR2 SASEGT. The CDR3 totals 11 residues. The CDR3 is CASRNYGEQYF. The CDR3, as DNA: TGTGCCAGCAGGAACTACGGGGAGCAGTACTTC.

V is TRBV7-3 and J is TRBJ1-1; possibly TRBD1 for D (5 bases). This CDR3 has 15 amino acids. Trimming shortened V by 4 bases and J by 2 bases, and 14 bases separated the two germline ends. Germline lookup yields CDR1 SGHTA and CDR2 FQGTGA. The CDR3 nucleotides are TGTGCCAGCAGCTGGGGTCGGGGGGGAAACACTGAAGCTTTCTTT. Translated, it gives CASSWGRGGNTEAFF.

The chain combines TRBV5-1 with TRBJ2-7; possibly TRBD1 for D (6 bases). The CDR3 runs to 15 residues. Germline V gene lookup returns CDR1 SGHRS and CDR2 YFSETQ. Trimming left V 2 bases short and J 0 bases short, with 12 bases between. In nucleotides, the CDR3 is TGCGCCAGCAGCTTAGACAGGAGCCGCTCCTACGAGCAGTACTTC. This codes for CASSLDRSRSYEQYF. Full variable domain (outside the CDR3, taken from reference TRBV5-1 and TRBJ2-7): KAGVTQTPRYLIKTRGQQVTLSCSPISGHRSVSWYQQTPGQGLQFLFEYFSETQRNKGNFPGRFSGRQFSNSRSEMNVSTLELGDSALYLCASSLDRSRSYEQYFGPGTRLTVT.

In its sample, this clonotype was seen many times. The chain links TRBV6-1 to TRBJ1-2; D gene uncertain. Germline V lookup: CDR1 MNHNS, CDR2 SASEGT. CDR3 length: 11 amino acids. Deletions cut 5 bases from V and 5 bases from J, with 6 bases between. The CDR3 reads CASSTSYGYTF. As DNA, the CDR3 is TGTGCCAGCAGTACCTCGTATGGCTACACCTTC.

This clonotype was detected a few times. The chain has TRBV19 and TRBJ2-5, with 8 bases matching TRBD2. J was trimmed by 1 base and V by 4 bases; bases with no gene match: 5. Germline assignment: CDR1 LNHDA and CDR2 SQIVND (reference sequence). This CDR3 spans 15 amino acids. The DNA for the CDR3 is TGTGCCAGTAGTACGGACGGGGGGGTCCAAGAGACCCAGTACTTC. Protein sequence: CASSTDGGVQETQYF.

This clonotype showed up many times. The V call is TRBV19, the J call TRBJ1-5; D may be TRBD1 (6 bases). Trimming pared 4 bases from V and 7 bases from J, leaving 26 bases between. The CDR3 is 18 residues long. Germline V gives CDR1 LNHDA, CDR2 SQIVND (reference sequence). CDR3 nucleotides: TGTGCCAGTAGTAAGATAAAAGGTGGACAGTCAATCCCCCAGCCCCAGCATTTT. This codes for CASSKIKGGQSIPQPQHF.

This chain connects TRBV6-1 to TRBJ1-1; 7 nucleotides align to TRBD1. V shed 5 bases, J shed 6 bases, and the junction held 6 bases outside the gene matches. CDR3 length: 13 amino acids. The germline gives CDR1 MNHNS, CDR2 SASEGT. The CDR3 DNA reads TGTGCCAGCAGTACCCCCGGGACAGCTGAAGCTTTCTTT. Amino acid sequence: CASSTPGTAEAFF.

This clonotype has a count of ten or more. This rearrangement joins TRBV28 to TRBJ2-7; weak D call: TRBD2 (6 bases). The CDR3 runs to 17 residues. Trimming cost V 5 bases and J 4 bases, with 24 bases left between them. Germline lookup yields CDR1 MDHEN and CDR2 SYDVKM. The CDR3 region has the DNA TGTGCCAGCAGTAGCGTCGGGAGAGGGACGGTTTGGTACGAGCAGTACTTC. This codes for CASSSVGRGTVWYEQYF.

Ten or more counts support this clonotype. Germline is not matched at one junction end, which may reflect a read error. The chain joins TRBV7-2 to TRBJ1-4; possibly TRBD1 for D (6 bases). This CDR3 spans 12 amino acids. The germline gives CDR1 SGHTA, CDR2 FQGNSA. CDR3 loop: CASSAGLRDIFF. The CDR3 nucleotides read TGTGCCAGCAGCGCCGGTTTGAGGGACATTTTCTTT.

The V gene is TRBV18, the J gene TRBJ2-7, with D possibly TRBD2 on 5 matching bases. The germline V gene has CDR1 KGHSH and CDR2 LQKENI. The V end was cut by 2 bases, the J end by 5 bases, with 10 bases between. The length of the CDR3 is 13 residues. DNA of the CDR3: TGTGCCAGCTCACCAACCAACGGGAACGAGCAGTACTTC. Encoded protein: CASSPTNGNEQYF. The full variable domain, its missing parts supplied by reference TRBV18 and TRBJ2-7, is NAGVMQNPRHLVRRRGQEARLRCSPMKGHSHVYWYRQLPEEGLKFMVYLQKENIIDESGMPKERFSAEFPKEGPSILRIQQVVRGDSAAYFCASSPTNGNEQYFGPGTRLTVT.

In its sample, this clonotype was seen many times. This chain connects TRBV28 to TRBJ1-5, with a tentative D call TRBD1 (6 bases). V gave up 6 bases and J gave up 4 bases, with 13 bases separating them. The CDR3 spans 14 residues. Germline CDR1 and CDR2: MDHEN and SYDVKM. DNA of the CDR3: TGTGCCAGCAGCCTCCCAGGGGAGAATCAGCCCCAGCATTTT. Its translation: CASSLPGENQPQHF.